This T cell receptor beta chain stems from a study of T cell responses to AZD1222 COVID-19 vaccine. Study-wide results and caveats: Repertoire samples came only from after the peak T cell response. Spike was spanned by vaccine-associated CD4 TCRs, with dominance at 160-218 and 743-854. Baseline serostatus was positive in only a handful of AZD1222 recipients.

A remark on this clone: Antigen: not known.

Pooled together were second doses at about 4 or about 12 weeks. CDR1 is SGHVS and CDR2 is FNYEAQ in the germline V gene. There are 15 residues in the CDR3. The V gene end was trimmed by 1 base and the J gene end by 2 bases; junction bases not matched to a gene: 4. Using immunoSEQ multiplex PCR, the repertoire was profiled, and TCRdb retains in-frame clones only, with some absent. The table has 75,000 to 90,000 clones, around 85% seen once; the top ten hold around 3.6%. The chain employs TRBV7-6 and TRBJ2-7; 8 bases line up with TRBD1. This clonotype was obtained from an adult who received the AZD1222 COVID-19 vaccine. The input for sequencing was peripheral blood, taken 28 days after the second AZD1222 dose. The CDR3: CASSLGRQGTYEQYF. CDR3 DNA: TGTGCCAGCAGCTTAGGTCGACAGGGGACCTACGAGCAGTACTTC.